The 24 T cell receptor beta chains presented below share a single source sample, sequenced in a study of spatial heterogeneity in lung cancer (dated by TCRdb to the late 2010s). Receptors were amplified or captured by 5' RACE. TCRdb shows the sequencer as NextSeq 500. TCRdb reprocessing: public reads trimmed at Q25 with fastp, clones called with MiXCR, in-frame beta chains kept. Rows with a matching CDR3 protein are joined into one entry that keeps the most common DNA and genes. The table for this sample lists roughly 6,900 distinct CDR3 sequences; over 5% of them were counted only once. Of the sample, roughly 10% falls within the top ten clones. The sample's time point label is to be understood as: sample taken at primary tumor resection. Whole RNA extracted from tumor and nontumor lung tissue, or from cryopreserved PBMC samples, was used for TCR sequencing without cell sorting. The sequences come from normal lung tissue next to the tumor, collected at surgery. These TCRs come from a female donor with early-stage non-small cell lung cancer.

This clonotype was counted ten times or more. Because the library targeted alpha chains, this beta chain is an off-target read whose size means little. The rearrangement uses TRBV19 and TRBJ2-1; tentatively, D is TRBD2 (6 bases). Trimming took off 3 bases at V and 9 bases at J, with 21 bases between the two ends. The CDR3 consists of 16 residues. Germline values: CDR1 LNHDA, CDR2 SQIVND (reference sequence). The DNA for the CDR3 is TGTGCCAGTAGTATGAGAACGGGGGTCGGCGGTCGTGAGCAGTTCTTC. It codes for CASSMRTGVGGREQFF.

In this sample, this clonotype is medium-sized (0.01 to 0.1%). As an off-target read in a library built for alpha chains, this beta chain has a frequency of little significance. This rearrangement joins TRBV28 to TRBJ1-5, with D unclear. Germline CDR1 MDHEN, CDR2 SYDVKM. V dropped 2 bases and J dropped 0 bases, with 8 bases sitting between them. The CDR3 has 15 residues. CDR3 loop: CASSLVGNSNQPQHF. The CDR3 DNA reads as TGTGCCAGCAGTTTAGTGGGGAATAGCAATCAGCCCCAGCATTTT.

In its sample, this clonotype ranks as medium-sized. Within a library made for alpha chains, this beta chain is off target, and its count is uninformative. The chain combines TRBV12-2 with TRBJ1-5; TRBD1 is taken as the D call from the table, unchecked against the DNA. TRBV12-2 is a pseudogene segment. The CDR3 contains 16 residues. The CDR3 bases are TGTGCAAGTCGTAAAAGGGCCGGGACAGGGAATCAGCCCCAGCATTTT. It translates to CASRKRAGTGNQPQHF.

A word on this clonotype: This beta chain slipped into a library made for alpha chains as a stray read, so its size is not meaningful. The J gene is TRBJ2-3, the V gene TRBV2; 8 bases match TRBD2. J gave up 4 bases and V 6 bases, and 9 bases lay outside the gene matches. CDR1 is SNHLY and CDR2 is FYNNEI in the germline V gene. CDR3 length: 15 residues. CDR3 sequence: CASRREAGESDTQYF. The CDR3, as DNA: TGTGCCAGCAGACGAGAAGCGGGAGAATCAGATACGCAGTATTTT.

This clonotype has a handful of counts. The library was designed around alpha chains, so this beta chain is a stray read whose abundance carries little weight. The chain couples TRBV5-1 to TRBJ2-2; TRBD2 aligns across 15 bases. V dropped 4 bases and J dropped 4; count of bases not matched to a gene: 5. The CDR3 extends over 17 amino acids. Germline V gives CDR1 SGHRS, CDR2 YFSETQ. The CDR3, as DNA: TGCGCCAGCAGCGGACTAGCGGGAGGGCCAGGCACCGGGGAGCTGTTTTTT. Its protein product is CASSGLAGGPGTGELFF.

To note about this clonotype: Because the library targeted alpha chains, this beta chain is an off-target read whose size means little. The chain carries TRBV7-9 and TRBJ2-3; 10 bases agree with TRBD2. V was clipped by 6 bases and J by 4 bases; unmatched bases: 10. Germline V lookup: CDR1 SEHNR, CDR2 FQNEAQ (reference sequence). CDR3 length: 16 amino acids. The CDR3 protein is CASSRAASGSSDTQYF. The CDR3 nucleotides read TGTGCCAGCAGTCGGGCGGCTAGCGGGAGTTCAGATACGCAGTATTTT.

This clonotype was counted many times. A library prepared for alpha chains yielded this beta chain as an off-target read; its size is of little meaning. The chain uses TRBV19 and TRBJ1-2; D gene unclear. CDR1 is LNHDA, CDR2 SQIVND, per germline (reference sequence). V lost 6 bases to trimming and J lost 5 bases, with 16 bases between them. There are 14 residues in the CDR3. CDR3 amino acids: CASSPAGSGYGYTF. The DNA of the CDR3 is TGTGCCAGTAGCCCGGCAGGTAGTGGGTATGGCTACACCTTC.

In this sample, this clonotype is medium-sized (0.01 to 0.1%). A library prepared for alpha chains yielded this beta chain as an off-target read; its size is of little meaning. The genes are TRBV9 and TRBJ2-7; TRBD1 aligns across 9 bases. Germline loops: CDR1 SGDLS, CDR2 YYNGEE. The CDR3 totals 18 residues. V shed 3 bases and J 1 base; nucleotides not matched to a gene: 14. The CDR3 loop reads CASSATHPGQGGSYEQYF. Written as DNA, the CDR3 is TGTGCCAGCAGCGCGACCCATCCGGGACAGGGAGGGTCCTACGAGCAGTACTTC.

This clonotype was counted many times. In a library made to pick up alpha chains, this beta chain is a stray read with a size that means little. The chain couples TRBV20-1 to TRBJ1-1, with D possibly being TRBD1 (6 bases). The germline CDR1 and CDR2 sequences are DFQATT and SNEGSKA (reference sequence). V was clipped by 3 bases and J by 2 bases, with 16 bases between them. The CDR3 is 15 amino acids. CDR3 nucleotides: TGCAGTGCTAGGGTCCCCGGACAGCGCAACACTGAAGCTTTCTTT. Residues: CSARVPGQRNTEAFF.

This clonotype was detected ten times or more. This beta chain appears as a stray read in a library generated for alpha chains; its size is not informative. The rearrangement uses TRBV10-2 and TRBJ2-7; D unclear. V was clipped by 3 bases and J by 6 bases, with 18 bases between them. CDR1 is WSHSY, CDR2 SAAADI, per germline. The CDR3 sequence is 15 residues long. CDR3 sequence reads: CASSDAGPQKSEQYF. DNA for the CDR3: TGCGCCAGCAGTGATGCAGGACCCCAAAAATCCGAGCAGTACTTC.

On this clonotype itself: For a library built for alpha chains, this beta chain is a stray read; little rests on its size. CDR3 in DNA: TGTGCCAGCAGTTTGGTGGACTATCGGCCCCAGCATTTT. This translates into CASSLVDYRPQHF. The chain carries TRBV28 and TRBJ1-5, with D unresolved. V lost 3 bases and J 9 bases, leaving 12 bases between the germline ends. Looked up from germline, CDR1 is MDHEN and CDR2 is SYDVKM. CDR3 size: 13 residues.

This clonotype is medium-sized. As an off-target read in a library built for alpha chains, this beta chain has a frequency of little significance. CDR3 in amino acids: CASSVTARSSYEQYF. For the CDR3, the DNA is TGTGCCAGCAGCGTGACGGCCAGGAGCTCCTACGAGCAGTACTTC. The V call is TRBV9, the J call TRBJ2-7; D uncertain. The CDR3 sequence is 15 residues long. Trimming removed 2 bases at V and 0 bases at J, with 12 bases between. Per the germline V gene, CDR1 is SGDLS and CDR2 is YYNGEE.

At least ten counts were recorded for this clonotype. For a library built for alpha chains, this beta chain is a stray read; little rests on its size. The chain combines TRBV5-1 with TRBJ2-7; 8 bases agree with TRBD2. The CDR3 is 14 residues long. Germline CDR1 is SGHRS and CDR2 is YFSETQ. J was trimmed by 0 bases and V by 4 bases; bases with no gene match: 3. CDR3: CASSKSGSSYEQYF. The CDR3 DNA reads as TGCGCCAGCAGCAAAAGCGGGAGCTCCTACGAGCAGTACTTC.

This clonotype has at least ten counts. This beta chain is an unintended read in a library built for alpha chains; its size means little. The rearrangement links TRBV7-2 to TRBJ2-5; 7 bases are a match to TRBD2. The V and J ends lost 2 bases and 6 bases, in that order; junction bases with no gene match: 12. The CDR3 extends over 16 amino acids. The germline CDR1 and CDR2 sequences are SGHTA and FQGNSA. Written as DNA, the CDR3 is TGTGCCAGCAGCTTATCTGGAGGTGGGAGGGGAAAGACCCAGTACTTC. This sequence encodes CASSLSGGGRGKTQYF.

This clonotype was seen repeatedly, ten times or more. Found in a library prepared for alpha chains, this beta chain is an off-target read, and its abundance has little meaning. CDR3 amino acids: CASSFVGRTGVETQYF. The CDR3 DNA follows: TGTGCCAGCAGTTTTGTGGGACGGACGGGAGTAGAGACCCAGTACTTC. The V call is TRBV27, the J call TRBJ2-5, with D possibly matching TRBD2 (6 bases). Germline-derived CDR1 and CDR2 are MNHEY and SMNVEV (reference sequence). V lost 3 bases to trimming and J lost 4 bases, with 18 bases between them. The CDR3 sequence is 16 residues long.

This clonotype qualifies as medium-sized. Found in a library prepared for alpha chains, this beta chain is an off-target read, and its abundance has little meaning. The V and J genes are TRBV10-3 and TRBJ2-1; D is unclear. V gave up 10 bases and J gave up 6 bases, with 7 bases separating them. The CDR3 consists of 10 residues. Looked up from germline, CDR1 is ENHRY and CDR2 is SYGVKD. The CDR3 DNA reads TGTGCCAGCGGAGCCAATGAGCAGTTCTTC. This sequence encodes CASGANEQFF.

The sample holds many counts of this clonotype. The library was built for alpha chains, so this beta chain is an off-target read and its size means little. The J gene is TRBJ2-1, the V gene TRBV5-1, with 12 bases identical to TRBD2. V dropped 5 bases and J dropped 5; count of bases not matched to a gene: 5. The germline CDR1 and CDR2 sequences are SGHRS and YFSETQ. This CDR3 contains 15 residues. CDR3 in amino acids: CASSLRTSGDNEQFF. The CDR3 DNA reads TGCGCCAGCAGTCTTAGGACTAGCGGGGACAATGAGCAGTTCTTC.

This clonotype was seen repeatedly, ten times or more. The library was prepared for alpha chains; this beta chain is a stray read, so its frequency means little. The chain couples TRBV29-1 to TRBJ1-2; 7 nucleotides line up with TRBD1. Trimming cost V 4 bases and J 0 bases; bases outside gene matches: 20. Germline assignment: CDR1 SQVTM and CDR2 ANQGSEA. This CDR3 spans 19 amino acids. The CDR3 sequence is CSVVGTPGQTWGTNYGYTF. The CDR3 DNA reads TGCAGCGTTGTGGGAACCCCGGGACAGACCTGGGGGACTAACTATGGCTACACCTTC.

This clonotype is categorized as medium-sized. Within a library made for alpha chains, this beta chain is off target, and its count is uninformative. The chain carries TRBV7-2 and TRBJ2-7, with TRBD2 identical over 10 bases. The CDR3 covers 14 residues. Trimming took 0 bases from V and 5 from J; bases not matched to a gene: 1. Germline CDR1 is SGHTA and CDR2 is FQGNSA. CDR3 amino acids: CASSLASGRHEQYF. CDR3 coding DNA: TGTGCCAGCAGCTTAGCTAGCGGGAGGCACGAGCAGTACTTC.

This clonotype showed up just a few times. Because this beta chain is a stray read in a library intended to capture alpha chains, its abundance should not be given much weight. The chain has TRBV7-8 and TRBJ2-3; perhaps TRBD2 as D (6 bases). Trimming shortened V by 7 bases and J by 0 bases, and 11 bases separated the two germline ends. CDR1 is SGHVS, CDR2 FQNEAQ, per germline. The CDR3 covers 14 residues. CDR3 in DNA: TGTGCCAGCAATTGGGGGACTAGCACAGATACGCAGTATTTT. Translated: CASNWGTSTDTQYF.

This clonotype showed up many times. This beta chain is a stray read from a library made for alpha chains; its abundance is not meaningful. The genes are TRBV10-3 and TRBJ1-2; D perhaps matches TRBD1 (5 bases). Germline V gene lookup returns CDR1 ENHRY and CDR2 SYGVKD. The CDR3 spans 15 residues. Trimming removed 4 bases from V and 3 bases from J, with 15 bases in between. The CDR3 spells CAISVMGGADYGYTF. The DNA for the CDR3 is TGTGCCATCAGTGTAATGGGAGGGGCGGACTATGGCTACACCTTC.

This clonotype was recorded many times. Within a library made for alpha chains, this beta chain is off target, and its count is uninformative. V and J are TRBV21-1 and TRBJ2-7; the D call of TRBD1 is as the table states it, not checked on the DNA. TRBV21-1 is a pseudogene segment. The CDR3 loop spans 13 amino acids. CDR3 sequence (DNA): TGTGCCAGCATCCCGGGACCCTGCTACGAGCAGTACTTC. It codes for CASIPGPCYEQYF.

This clonotype is deemed medium-sized. In a library made to pick up alpha chains, this beta chain is a stray read with a size that means little. The V call is TRBV28, the J call TRBJ2-4, with TRBD1 matching over 7 bases. This CDR3 comprises 15 residues. Germline CDR1 and CDR2: MDHEN and SYDVKM. The V segment lost 2 bases and the J segment 6 bases; nucleotides outside the gene matches: 7. CDR3 coding DNA: TGTGCCAGCAGTTTAGTGGCGGACAGGATAAACATTCAGTACTTC. It specifies CASSLVADRINIQYF.

This clonotype has a handful of counts. A library prepared for alpha chains yielded this beta chain as an off-target read; its size is of little meaning. The chain uses TRBV7-9 and TRBJ2-1; D is uncertain. The V gene lost 6 bases and the J gene lost 5 bases, with 5 bases spanning the gap. This CDR3 comprises 11 residues. Germline CDR1 and CDR2: SEHNR and FQNEAQ (reference sequence). The CDR3: CASSIDNEQFF. The CDR3 DNA follows: TGTGCCAGCAGTATCGACAATGAGCAGTTCTTC.